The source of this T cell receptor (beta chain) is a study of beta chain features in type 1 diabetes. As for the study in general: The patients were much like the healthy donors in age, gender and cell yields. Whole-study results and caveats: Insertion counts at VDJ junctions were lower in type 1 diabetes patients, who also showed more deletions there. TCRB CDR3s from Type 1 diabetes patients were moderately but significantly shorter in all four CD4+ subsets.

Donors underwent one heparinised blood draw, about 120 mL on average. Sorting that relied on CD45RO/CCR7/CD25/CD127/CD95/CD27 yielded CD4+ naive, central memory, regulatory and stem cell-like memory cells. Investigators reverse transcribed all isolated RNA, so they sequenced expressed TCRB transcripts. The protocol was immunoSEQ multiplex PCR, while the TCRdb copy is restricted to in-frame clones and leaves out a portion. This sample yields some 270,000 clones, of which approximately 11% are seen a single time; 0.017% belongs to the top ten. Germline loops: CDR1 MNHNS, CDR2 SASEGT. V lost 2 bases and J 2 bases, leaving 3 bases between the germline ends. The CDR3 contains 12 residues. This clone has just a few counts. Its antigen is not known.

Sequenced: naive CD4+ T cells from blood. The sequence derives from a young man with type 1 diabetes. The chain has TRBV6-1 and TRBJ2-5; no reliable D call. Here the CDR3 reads CASSEQQETQYF. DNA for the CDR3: TGTGCCAGCAGTGAACAGCAAGAGACCCAGTACTTC.